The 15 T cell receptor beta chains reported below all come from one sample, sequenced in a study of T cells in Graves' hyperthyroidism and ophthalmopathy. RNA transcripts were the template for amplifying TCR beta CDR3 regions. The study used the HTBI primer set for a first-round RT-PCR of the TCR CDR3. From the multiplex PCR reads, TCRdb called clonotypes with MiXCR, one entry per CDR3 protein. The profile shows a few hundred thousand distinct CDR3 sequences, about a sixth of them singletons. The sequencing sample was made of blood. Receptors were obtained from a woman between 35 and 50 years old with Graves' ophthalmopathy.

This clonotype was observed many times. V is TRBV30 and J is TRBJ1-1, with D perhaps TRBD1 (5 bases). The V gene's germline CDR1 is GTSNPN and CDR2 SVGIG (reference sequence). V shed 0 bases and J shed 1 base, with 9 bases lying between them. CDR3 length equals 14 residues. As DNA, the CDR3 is TGTGCCTGGAGTGTGGTAGGGGCGAACACTGAAGCTTTCTTT. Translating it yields CAWSVVGANTEAFF.

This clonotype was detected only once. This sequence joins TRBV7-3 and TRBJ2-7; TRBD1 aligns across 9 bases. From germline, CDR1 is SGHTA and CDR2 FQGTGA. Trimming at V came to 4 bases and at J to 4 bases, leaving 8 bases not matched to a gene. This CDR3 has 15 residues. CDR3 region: CASSSSPGTGYEQYF. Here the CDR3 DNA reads TGTGCCAGCAGCTCCAGTCCCGGGACAGGGTACGAGCAGTACTTC.

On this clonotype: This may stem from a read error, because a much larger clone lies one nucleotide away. The CDR3 coding sequence is TGTGCCAGCAGCGCGGGACCGAACCAAGAGACCGAGTACTTC. Its translation: CASSAGPNQETEYF. V usage is TRBV11-3 and J usage is TRBJ2-5, with D possibly TRBD2 on 6 matching bases. Germline CDR1 reads SGHNT; CDR2 reads YENEEA. This CDR3 has 14 amino acids.

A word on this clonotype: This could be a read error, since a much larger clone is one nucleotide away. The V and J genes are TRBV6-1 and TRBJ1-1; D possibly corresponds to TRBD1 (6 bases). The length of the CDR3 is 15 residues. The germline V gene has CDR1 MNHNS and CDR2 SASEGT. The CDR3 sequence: CASRQQGSENTEALF. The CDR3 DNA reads TGTGCCAGCAGACAACAGGGAAGTGAGAACACTGAAGCTCTCTTT.

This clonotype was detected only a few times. The CDR3 sequence is CASSLAGGGGRETQYF. DNA for the CDR3: TGTGCCAGCAGCTTAGCGGGGGGGGGGGGCCGGGAGACCCAGTACTTC. The rearrangement joins TRBV7-8 to TRBJ2-5; D perhaps matches TRBD2 (7 bases). The CDR3 consists of 16 residues. In germline, CDR1 is SGHVS, CDR2 FQNEAQ. V lost 0 bases and J 5 bases, leaving 16 bases between the germline ends.

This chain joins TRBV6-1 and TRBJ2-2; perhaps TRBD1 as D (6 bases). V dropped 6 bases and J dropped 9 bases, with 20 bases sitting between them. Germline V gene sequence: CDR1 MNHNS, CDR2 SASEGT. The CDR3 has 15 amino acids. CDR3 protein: CASRTQGALLRELFF. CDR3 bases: TGTGCCAGCAGGACACAGGGAGCCCTGCTCCGGGAGCTGTTTTTT.

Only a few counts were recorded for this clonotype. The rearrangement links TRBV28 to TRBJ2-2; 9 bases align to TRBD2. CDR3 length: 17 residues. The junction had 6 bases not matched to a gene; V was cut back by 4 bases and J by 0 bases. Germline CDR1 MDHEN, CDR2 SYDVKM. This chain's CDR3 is CASSSPLAGANTGELFF. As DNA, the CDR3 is TGTGCCAGCAGTTCACCTTTAGCGGGGGCGAACACCGGGGAGCTGTTTTTT.

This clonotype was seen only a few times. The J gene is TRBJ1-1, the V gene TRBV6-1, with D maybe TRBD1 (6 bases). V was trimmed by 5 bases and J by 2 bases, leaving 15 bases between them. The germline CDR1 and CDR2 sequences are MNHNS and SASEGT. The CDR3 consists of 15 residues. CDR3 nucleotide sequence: TGTGCCAGCAGTCCCCGACAGGAGATAAACACTGAAGCTTTCTTT. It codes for CASSPRQEINTEAFF.

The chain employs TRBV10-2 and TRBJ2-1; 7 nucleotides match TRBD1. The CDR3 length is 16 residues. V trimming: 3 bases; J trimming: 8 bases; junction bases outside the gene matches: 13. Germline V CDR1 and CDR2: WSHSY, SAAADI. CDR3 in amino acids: CASSDPGTVPSDEQFF. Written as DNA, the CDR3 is TGCGCCAGCAGTGACCCCGGGACAGTCCCCTCCGATGAGCAGTTCTTC.

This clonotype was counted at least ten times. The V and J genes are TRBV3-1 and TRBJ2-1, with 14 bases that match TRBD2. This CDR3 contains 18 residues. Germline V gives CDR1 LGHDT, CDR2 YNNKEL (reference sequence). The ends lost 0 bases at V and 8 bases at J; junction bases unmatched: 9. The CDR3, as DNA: TGTGCCAGCAGCCAAGATTACCCGGGACTAGCGGGAGATCATGAGCAGTTCTTC. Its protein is CASSQDYPGLAGDHEQFF.

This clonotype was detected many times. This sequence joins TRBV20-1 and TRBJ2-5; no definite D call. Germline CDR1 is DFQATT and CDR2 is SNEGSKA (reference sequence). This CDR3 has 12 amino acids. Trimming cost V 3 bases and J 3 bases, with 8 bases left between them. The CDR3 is CSASRAEETQYF. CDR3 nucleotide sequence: TGCAGTGCTAGTAGGGCTGAAGAGACCCAGTACTTC.

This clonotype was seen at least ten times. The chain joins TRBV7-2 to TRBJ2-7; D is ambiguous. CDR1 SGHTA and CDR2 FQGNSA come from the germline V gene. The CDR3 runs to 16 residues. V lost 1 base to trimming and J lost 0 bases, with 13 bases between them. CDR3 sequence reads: CASSLVGSIPSYEQYF. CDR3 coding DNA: TGTGCCAGCAGCTTAGTGGGCTCCATCCCCTCCTACGAGCAGTACTTC.

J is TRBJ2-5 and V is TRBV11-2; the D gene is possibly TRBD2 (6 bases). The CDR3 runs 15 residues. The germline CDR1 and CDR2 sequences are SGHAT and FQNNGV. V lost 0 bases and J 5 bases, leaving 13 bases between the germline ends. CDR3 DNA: TGTGCCAGCAGCTTAGATACATGGGACTGGGAGACCCAGTACTTC. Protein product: CASSLDTWDWETQYF.

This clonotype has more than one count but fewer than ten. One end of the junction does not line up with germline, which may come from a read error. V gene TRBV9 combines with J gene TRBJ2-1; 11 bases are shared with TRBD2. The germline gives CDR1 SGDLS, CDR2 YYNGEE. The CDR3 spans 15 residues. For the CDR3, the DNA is TGTGCCAGCACCGTAACTAGCGGGAGTATCAATGAGCAGTTCTTC. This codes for CASTVTSGSINEQFF.

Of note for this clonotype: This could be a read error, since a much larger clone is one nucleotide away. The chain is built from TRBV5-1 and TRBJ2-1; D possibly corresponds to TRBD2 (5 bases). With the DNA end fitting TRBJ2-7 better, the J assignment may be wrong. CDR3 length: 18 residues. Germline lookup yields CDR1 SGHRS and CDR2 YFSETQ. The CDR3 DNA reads TGCGCCAGCAGCTTGGAGACGCTAGCTGCAAGCTCCTACAATGAGCAGTACTTC. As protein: CASSLETLAASSYNEQYF.